These 23 T cell receptor beta chains originate from one sample sequenced in a study of control samples from healthy donors and cancer patients. Clones were sequenced by immunoSEQ multiplex PCR, and TCRdb holds only the in-frame ones, with some missing. The sample includes some 150,000 clones, more than 85% of them seen just once. The sequencing input was blood. These TCRs come from a man aged 50 to 60 in good health.

As regards this clone: An end of the junction differs from the germline gene, which may be a read error. The chain uses TRBV4-1 and TRBJ2-2; TRBD1 aligns across 9 bases. CDR3 size: 14 residues. CDR1 and CDR2 from the germline V gene are MGHRA and YSYEKL. CDR3 protein: CVSSPGQGSGELFF. The CDR3 DNA sequence: TGCGTCAGCAGCCCTGGACAGGGGAGCGGGGAGCTGTTTTTT.

This chain connects TRBV19 to TRBJ1-4; maybe TRBD1 (6 bases). There are 14 residues in the CDR3. CDR1 and CDR2 (germline): LNHDA, SQIVND (reference sequence). Trimming left V 9 bases short and J 6 bases short, with 17 bases between. In DNA form, the CDR3 reads TGTGCCAGCTCTTGGGCAGGGGACGATGAAAAACTGTTTTTT. Encoded protein: CASSWAGDDEKLFF.

The rearrangement links TRBV19 to TRBJ2-2; TRBD2 matches at 10 bases. CDR3 length: 16 amino acids. In germline, CDR1 is LNHDA, CDR2 SQIVND (reference sequence). V lost 6 bases and J lost 6; bases outside the gene matches: 10. The CDR3 region is CASSFPSSGRPGELFF. In DNA, the CDR3 is TGTGCCAGTAGCTTCCCCTCTAGCGGGAGACCCGGGGAGCTGTTTTTT.

This clone was detected only a few times. This chain uses TRBV5-8 with TRBJ1-5; 7 positions match TRBD1. J lost 6 bases, V lost 1 base, and 4 bases had no gene match. This CDR3 has 14 residues. Germline lookup yields CDR1 SGHTS and CDR2 YDEGEE. CDR3 sequence (DNA): TGTGCCAGCAGCTTGAGGAGGGGGCTTCAGCCCCAGCATTTT. Residues: CASSLRRGLQPQHF.

This sequence joins TRBV6-4 and TRBJ2-7, with D possibly being TRBD2 (6 bases). Trimming removed 8 bases from V and 9 bases from J, with 14 bases in between. CDR3 length: 11 amino acids. Per germline, CDR1 MRHNA and CDR2 SNTAGT. CDR3 sequence: CASRRDCRQYF. As DNA, the CDR3 is TGTGCCAGCCGCCGGGACTGCCGGCAGTACTTC.

This chain links TRBV9 with TRBJ2-1, with D tentatively TRBD2 (5 bases). The CDR3 sequence is 15 residues long. Germline-derived CDR1 and CDR2 are SGDLS and YYNGEE. The germline V and J ends were trimmed by 2 bases and 8 bases, with 17 bases remaining between them. Here the CDR3 reads CASSVGLAAYDEQFF. The CDR3 nucleotides read TGTGCCAGCAGCGTCGGACTCGCAGCATACGATGAGCAGTTCTTC.

The chain couples TRBV2 to TRBJ2-2; unclear D gene. Trimming removed 0 bases at V and 6 bases at J, with 2 bases between. CDR3 length equals 12 residues. From germline, CDR1 is SNHLY and CDR2 FYNNEI. Written as DNA, the CDR3 is TGTGCCAGCAGTGAAGCGTCCGGGGAGCTGTTTTTT. It codes for CASSEASGELFF.

This chain uses TRBV6-5 with TRBJ1-3; D is perhaps TRBD1 (6 bases). Germline V gene sequence: CDR1 MNHEY, CDR2 SVGAGI. The CDR3 has 15 residues. V gave up 6 bases and J gave up 0 bases, with 12 bases separating them. CDR3 sequence (DNA): TGTGCCAGCAGCCGGGGGGCGAGCTCTGGAAACACCATATATTTT. Its protein is CASSRGASSGNTIYF.

The chain links TRBV10-2 to TRBJ1-5; no clear D. Trimming shortened V by 3 bases and J by 3 bases, and 9 bases separated the two germline ends. The CDR3 totals 14 residues. Germline-derived CDR1 and CDR2 are WSHSY and SAAADI. The CDR3 loop reads CASSDTGNNQPQHF. The CDR3 DNA reads TGCGCCAGCAGTGACACGGGAAACAATCAGCCCCAGCATTTT.

The chain is built from TRBV4-1 and TRBJ1-1, with D uncertain. CDR1 MGHRA and CDR2 YSYEKL come from the germline V gene. V was cut by 3 bases and J by 8 bases, with 13 bases left in between. CDR3 length: 13 amino acids. The CDR3 DNA follows: TGCGCCAGCAGCCAGGTCCCGGCCGGGGAAGCTTTCTTT. Its translation: CASSQVPAGEAFF.

V gene TRBV9 combines with J gene TRBJ1-5; TRBD1 aligns across 8 bases. This CDR3 is 15 amino acids long. Per the germline V gene, CDR1 is SGDLS and CDR2 is YYNGEE. V lost 4 bases and J lost 4; bases outside the gene matches: 7. In DNA, the CDR3 is TGTGCCAGCAGCAAAGGACAGGGTGAGAATCAGCCCCAGCATTTT. Translation gives CASSKGQGENQPQHF.

For the CDR3, the DNA is TGTGCCAGTAGTGGGGCAGGGAATAATCAGCCCCAGCATTTT. This sequence encodes CASSGAGNNQPQHF. The chain recombines TRBV19 with TRBJ1-5, with TRBD1 as a possible D gene (5 bases). The germline gives CDR1 LNHDA, CDR2 SQIVND (reference sequence). This CDR3 is built from 14 residues. Trimming stripped 5 bases from V and 4 bases from J, with 12 bases between.

The chain couples TRBV20-1 to TRBJ2-1, with D uncertain. Trimming shortened V by 3 bases and J by 0 bases, and 18 bases separated the two germline ends. Germline CDR1 is DFQATT and CDR2 is SNEGSKA (reference sequence). The CDR3 is made up of 17 amino acids. The CDR3 spells CSASSRSDASSYNEQFF. CDR3 DNA: TGCAGTGCTAGTTCACGCTCGGATGCTAGCTCCTACAATGAGCAGTTCTTC.

The chain links TRBV2 to TRBJ1-1, with a weak D call TRBD1 (5 bases). CDR3 length: 12 amino acids. V gave up 6 bases and J gave up 7 bases, with 12 bases separating them. Germline CDR1 reads SNHLY; CDR2 reads FYNNEI. CDR3 residues: CASSQRQFEAFF. CDR3 DNA: TGTGCCAGCAGCCAAAGACAGTTTGAAGCTTTCTTT.

The V and J genes are TRBV19 and TRBJ2-1; 8 positions agree with TRBD2. The germline V gene encodes CDR1 LNHDA and CDR2 SQIVND (reference sequence). This CDR3 contains 18 residues. V gave up 4 bases and J gave up 9 bases; unmatched junction bases: 20. The CDR3 DNA is TGTGCCAGTAGTAACAGGCCAGCTTTAAGGGACGGGAGGGGTGAGCAGTTCTTC. Encoded protein: CASSNRPALRDGRGEQFF.

The chain has TRBV28 and TRBJ2-7; D perhaps matches TRBD2 (6 bases). This CDR3 region has 16 residues. CDR1 and CDR2 (germline): MDHEN, SYDVKM. Trimming pared 5 bases from V and 0 bases from J, leaving 17 bases between. CDR3: CASSPEGRGSSYEQYF. CDR3 DNA sequence: TGTGCCAGCAGTCCAGAGGGACGGGGGAGCTCCTACGAGCAGTACTTC. Drawing the rest from reference TRBV28 and TRBJ2-7, the complete variable domain is DVKVTQSSRYLVKRTGEKVFLECVQDMDHENMFWYRQDPGLGLRLIYFSYDVKMKEKGDIPEGYSVSREKKERFSLILESASTNQTSMYLCASSPEGRGSSYEQYFGPGTRLTVT.

The V and J genes are TRBV13 and TRBJ2-7; TRBD2 matches 8 bases. The CDR3 sequence is 16 residues long. The V and J ends lost 5 bases and 9 bases, in that order; junction bases with no gene match: 18. Per germline, CDR1 PRHDT and CDR2 FYEKMQ (reference sequence). CDR3 in DNA: TGTGCCAGCAGCCCCAGGGTTGCGGGAGGTTCTACGGGGCAGTACTTC. Residues: CASSPRVAGGSTGQYF.

The chain recombines TRBV2 with TRBJ1-2; 7 bases line up with TRBD1. Germline CDR1 is SNHLY and CDR2 is FYNNEI. V was pared by 7 bases and J by 0 bases, with 8 bases of the junction left unmatched. This CDR3 has 15 amino acids. For the CDR3, the DNA is TGTGCCAGCACACTGGGACAGAGAGCTAACTATGGCTACACCTTC. It specifies CASTLGQRANYGYTF.

This rearrangement joins TRBV7-9 to TRBJ1-4; D is uncertain. From germline, CDR1 is SEHNR and CDR2 FQNEAQ (reference sequence). The CDR3 extends over 16 amino acids. V was cut by 7 bases and J by 4 bases, with 19 bases left in between. CDR3 bases: TGTGCCAGCACCACCACCCCGAGGACGGTTAATGAAAAACTGTTTTTT. Amino acids: CASTTTPRTVNEKLFF.

This chain connects TRBV19 to TRBJ2-7; possibly TRBD2 for D (5 bases). V was shortened by 3 bases and J by 2 bases, with 14 bases between the two germline ends. The CDR3 totals 15 residues. Germline CDR1 LNHDA, CDR2 SQIVND (reference sequence). The CDR3 nucleotides are TGTGCCAGTAGTATTAAGGAGGATCCAGCCTACGAGCAGTACTTC. It encodes CASSIKEDPAYEQYF.

This chain links TRBV11-2 with TRBJ2-2; no clear D. Trimming left V 5 bases short and J 8 bases short, with 9 bases between. This CDR3 has 12 amino acids. Looked up from germline, CDR1 is SGHAT and CDR2 is FQNNGV. CDR3 coding DNA: TGTGCCAGCAGCCCGAGCGTTGGGGAGCTGTTTTTT. It is translated as CASSPSVGELFF.

A single count supports this clone. The V and J genes are TRBV7-2 and TRBJ2-5; 9 nucleotides match TRBD1. After removal of 3 bases from V and 4 bases from J, the junction contained 6 bases not matched to a gene. The CDR3 is 15 residues long. CDR1 and CDR2 from the germline V gene are SGHTA and FQGNSA. Here the CDR3 reads CASSFTGGGGETQYF. CDR3 nucleotide sequence: TGTGCCAGCAGCTTTACAGGGGGCGGAGGAGAGACCCAGTACTTC.

The chain employs TRBV28 and TRBJ1-3; D may be TRBD1 (5 bases). Germline CDR1 reads MDHEN; CDR2 reads SYDVKM. The V end was cut by 7 bases, the J end by 0 bases, with 19 bases between. This CDR3 contains 17 residues. CDR3 coding DNA: TGTGCCAGCAAAAAGGGAGGGGCAGAACGCTCTGGAAACACCATATATTTT. It encodes CASKKGGAERSGNTIYF.